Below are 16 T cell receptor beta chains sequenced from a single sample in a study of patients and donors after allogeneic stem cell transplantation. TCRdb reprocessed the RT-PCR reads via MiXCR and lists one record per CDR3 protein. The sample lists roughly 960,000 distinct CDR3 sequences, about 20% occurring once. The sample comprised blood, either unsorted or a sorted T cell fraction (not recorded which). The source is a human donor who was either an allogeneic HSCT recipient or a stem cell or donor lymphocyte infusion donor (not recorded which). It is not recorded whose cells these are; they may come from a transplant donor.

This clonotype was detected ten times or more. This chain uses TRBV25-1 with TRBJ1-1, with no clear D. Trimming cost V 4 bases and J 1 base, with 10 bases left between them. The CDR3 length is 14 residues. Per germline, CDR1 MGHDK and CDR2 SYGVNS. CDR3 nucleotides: TGTGCCAGCAGTGCTAGAGGAGGGAACACTGAAGCTTTCTTT. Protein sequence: CASSARGGNTEAFF.

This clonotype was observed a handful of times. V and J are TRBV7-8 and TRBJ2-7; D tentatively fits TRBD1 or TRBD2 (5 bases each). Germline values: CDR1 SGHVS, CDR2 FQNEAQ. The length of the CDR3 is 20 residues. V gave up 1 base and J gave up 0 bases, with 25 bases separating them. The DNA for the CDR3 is TGTGCCAGCAGCTTAGTTCAGGTGTGGGCCGGGGCCCTCTCCTCCTACGAGCAGTACTTC. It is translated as CASSLVQVWAGALSSYEQYF.

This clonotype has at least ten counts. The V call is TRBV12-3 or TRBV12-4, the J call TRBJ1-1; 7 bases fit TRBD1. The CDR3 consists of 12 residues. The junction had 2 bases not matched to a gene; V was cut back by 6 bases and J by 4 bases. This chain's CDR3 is CASSSGGTEAFF. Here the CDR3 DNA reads TGTGCCAGCAGCTCAGGGGGCACTGAAGCTTTCTTT.

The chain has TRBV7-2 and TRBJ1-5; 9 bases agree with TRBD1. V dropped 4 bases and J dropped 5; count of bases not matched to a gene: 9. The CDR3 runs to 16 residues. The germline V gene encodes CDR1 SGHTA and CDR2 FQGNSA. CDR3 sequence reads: CASSWGQGGSYQPQHF. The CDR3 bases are TGTGCCAGCAGCTGGGGACAGGGAGGGAGCTATCAGCCCCAGCATTTT. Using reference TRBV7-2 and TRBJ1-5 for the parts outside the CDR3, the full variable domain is GAGVSQSPSNKVTEKGKDVELRCDPISGHTALYWYRQSLGQGLEFLIYFQGNSAPDKSGLPSDRFSAERTGGSVSTLTIQRTQQEDSAVYLCASSWGQGGSYQPQHFGDGTRLSIL.

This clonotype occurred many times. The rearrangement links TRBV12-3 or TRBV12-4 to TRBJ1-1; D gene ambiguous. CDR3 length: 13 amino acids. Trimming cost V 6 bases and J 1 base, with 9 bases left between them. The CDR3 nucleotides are TGTGCCAGCAGCCCGAACAGGAACACTGAAGCTTTCTTT. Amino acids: CASSPNRNTEAFF.

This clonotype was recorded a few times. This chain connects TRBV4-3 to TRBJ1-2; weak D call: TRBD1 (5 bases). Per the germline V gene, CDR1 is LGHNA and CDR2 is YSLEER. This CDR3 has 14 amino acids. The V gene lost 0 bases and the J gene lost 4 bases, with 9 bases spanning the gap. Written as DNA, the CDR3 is TGCGCCAGCAGCCAAGACAGGGTTGGCTATGGCTACACCTTC. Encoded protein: CASSQDRVGYGYTF.

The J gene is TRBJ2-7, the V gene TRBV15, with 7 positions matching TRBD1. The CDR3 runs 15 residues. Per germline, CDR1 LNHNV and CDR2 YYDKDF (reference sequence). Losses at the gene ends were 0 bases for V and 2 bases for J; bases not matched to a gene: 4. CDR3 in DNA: TGTGCCACCAGCAGAGATACAGGGGAAACCTACGAGCAGTACTTC. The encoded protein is CATSRDTGETYEQYF.

CDR3 residues: CSARTITSLNEQFF. The CDR3 DNA reads as TGCAGTGCTAGGACCATTACTAGTCTTAATGAGCAGTTCTTC. The rearrangement uses TRBV20-1 and TRBJ2-1; D may be TRBD2 (5 bases). The germline V and J ends were trimmed by 3 bases and 7 bases, with 16 bases remaining between them. This CDR3 contains 14 residues. The V gene's germline CDR1 is DFQATT and CDR2 SNEGSKA (reference sequence).

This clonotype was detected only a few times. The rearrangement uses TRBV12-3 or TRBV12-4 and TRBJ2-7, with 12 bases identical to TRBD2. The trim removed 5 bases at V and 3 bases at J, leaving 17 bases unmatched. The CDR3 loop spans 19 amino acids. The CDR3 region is CASSLRTSGISGGFYEQYF. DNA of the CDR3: TGTGCCAGCAGTCTCCGGACTAGCGGGATTAGTGGGGGGTTCTACGAGCAGTACTTC.

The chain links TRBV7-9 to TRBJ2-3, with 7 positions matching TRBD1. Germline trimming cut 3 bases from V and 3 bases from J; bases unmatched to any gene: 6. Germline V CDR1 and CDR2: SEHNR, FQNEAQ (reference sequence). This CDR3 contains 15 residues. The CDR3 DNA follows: TGTGCCAGCAGCTTCCGTGGGACAGCTACAGATACGCAGTATTTT. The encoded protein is CASSFRGTATDTQYF.

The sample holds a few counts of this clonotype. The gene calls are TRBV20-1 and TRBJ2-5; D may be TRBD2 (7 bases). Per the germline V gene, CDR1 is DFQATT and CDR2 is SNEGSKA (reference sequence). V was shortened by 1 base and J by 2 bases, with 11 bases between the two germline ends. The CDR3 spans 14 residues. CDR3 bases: TGCAGTGCTAGAGGGGGGGGCACGCAAGAGACCCAGTACTTC. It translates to CSARGGGTQETQYF.

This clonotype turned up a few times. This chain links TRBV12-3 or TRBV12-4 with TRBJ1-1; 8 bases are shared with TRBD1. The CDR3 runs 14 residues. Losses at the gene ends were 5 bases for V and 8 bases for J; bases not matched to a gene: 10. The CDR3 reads CASSRGGQDLEAFF. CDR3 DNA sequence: TGTGCCAGCAGTCGAGGGGGACAGGACCTGGAAGCTTTCTTT.

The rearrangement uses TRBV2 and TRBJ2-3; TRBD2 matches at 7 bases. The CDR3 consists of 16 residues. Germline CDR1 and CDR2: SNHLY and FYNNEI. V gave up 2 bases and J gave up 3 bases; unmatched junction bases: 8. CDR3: CASSESAPGGTDTQYF. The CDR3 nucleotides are TGTGCCAGCAGTGAATCAGCCCCGGGGGGAACAGATACGCAGTATTTT.

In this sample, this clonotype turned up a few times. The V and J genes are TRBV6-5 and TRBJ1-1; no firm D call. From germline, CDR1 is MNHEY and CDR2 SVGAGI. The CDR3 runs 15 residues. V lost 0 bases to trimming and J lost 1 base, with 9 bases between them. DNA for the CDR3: TGTGCCAGCAGTTACTCGAAGACACAGAACACTGAAGCTTTCTTT. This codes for CASSYSKTQNTEAFF.

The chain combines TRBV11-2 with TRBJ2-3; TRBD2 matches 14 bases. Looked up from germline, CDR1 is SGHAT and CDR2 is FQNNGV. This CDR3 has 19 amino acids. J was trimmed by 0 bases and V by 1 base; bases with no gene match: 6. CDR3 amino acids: CASSLGGLAGVPSTDTQYF. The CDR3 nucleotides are TGTGCCAGCAGCTTAGGGGGACTAGCGGGGGTCCCGAGCACAGATACGCAGTATTTT.

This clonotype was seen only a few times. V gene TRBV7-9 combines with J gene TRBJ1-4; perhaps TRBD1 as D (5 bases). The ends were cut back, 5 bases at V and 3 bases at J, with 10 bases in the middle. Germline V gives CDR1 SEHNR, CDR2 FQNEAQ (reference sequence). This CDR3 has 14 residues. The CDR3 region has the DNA TGTGCCAGCAGCGAGCGACAGTCTAATGAAAAACTGTTTTTT. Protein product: CASSERQSNEKLFF.